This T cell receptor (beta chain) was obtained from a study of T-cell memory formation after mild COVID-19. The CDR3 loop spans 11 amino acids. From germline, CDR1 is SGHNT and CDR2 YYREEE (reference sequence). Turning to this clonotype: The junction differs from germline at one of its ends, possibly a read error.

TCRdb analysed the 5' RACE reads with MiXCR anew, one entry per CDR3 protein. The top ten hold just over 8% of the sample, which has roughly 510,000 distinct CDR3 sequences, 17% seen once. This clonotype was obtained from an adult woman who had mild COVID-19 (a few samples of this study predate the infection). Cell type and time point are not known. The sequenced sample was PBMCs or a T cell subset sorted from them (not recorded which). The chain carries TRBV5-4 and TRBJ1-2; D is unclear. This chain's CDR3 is CASSLATDRIF. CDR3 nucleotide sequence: TGTGCCAGCAGCTTGGCCACGGACCGGATCTTC.